Included here is one TCR beta chain sequence, with context. What it recognizes is unknown. This sample is drawn from a study of regulatory dendritic cells for organ transplantation. Germline V gene lookup returns CDR1 LGHNA and CDR2 YSLEER. The length of the CDR3 is 16 residues. V shed 0 bases, J shed 6 bases, and the junction held 9 bases outside the gene matches. TCRdb's table, derived via immunoSEQ multiplex PCR, lists solely in-frame clones and lacks some. The sample includes 9,500 to 15,000 clones, around 62% of them seen just once. Sorted subsets were CFSE-labeled and cultured four to five days with allogeneic dendritic cells.

V and J are TRBV4-3 and TRBJ2-3; TRBD1 matches 7 bases. This clonotype was obtained from a human donor in good health. Sequencing was performed on naive CD8+ T cells from blood cultured with dendritic cells. Described subset: CD45RA+ naive T cells. The CDR3 DNA follows: TGCGCCAGCAGCCAAGAATTCGATCCCAGGGGGGATACGCAGTATTTT. It yields the protein CASSQEFDPRGDTQYF.